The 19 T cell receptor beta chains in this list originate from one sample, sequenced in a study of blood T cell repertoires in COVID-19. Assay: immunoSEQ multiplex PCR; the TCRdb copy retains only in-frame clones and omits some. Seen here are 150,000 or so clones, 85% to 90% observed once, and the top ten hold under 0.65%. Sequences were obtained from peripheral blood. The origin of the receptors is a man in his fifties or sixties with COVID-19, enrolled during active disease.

The CDR3 sequence: CASSLASQGEQYF. In DNA, the CDR3 is TGTGCCAGCAGCTTAGCCTCCCAGGGGGAGCAGTACTTC. The chain carries TRBV7-8 and TRBJ2-7, with D possibly matching TRBD1 (6 bases). CDR1 is SGHVS, CDR2 FQNEAQ, per germline. CDR3 size: 13 residues. The V gene lost 0 bases and the J gene lost 7 bases, with 10 bases spanning the gap.

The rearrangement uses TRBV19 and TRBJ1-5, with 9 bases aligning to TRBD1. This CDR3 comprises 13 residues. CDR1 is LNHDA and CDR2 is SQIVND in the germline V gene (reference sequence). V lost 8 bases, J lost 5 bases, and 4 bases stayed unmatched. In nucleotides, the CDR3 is TGTGCCAGTTCGGGACAGGGATATCAGCCCCAGCATTTT. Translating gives CASSGQGYQPQHF.

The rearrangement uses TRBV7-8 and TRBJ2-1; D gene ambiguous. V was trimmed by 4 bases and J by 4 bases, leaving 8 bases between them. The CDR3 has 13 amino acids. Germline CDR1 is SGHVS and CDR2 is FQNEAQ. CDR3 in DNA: TGTGCCAGCAGCTATGTGGCATACAATGAGCAGTTCTTC. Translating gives CASSYVAYNEQFF.

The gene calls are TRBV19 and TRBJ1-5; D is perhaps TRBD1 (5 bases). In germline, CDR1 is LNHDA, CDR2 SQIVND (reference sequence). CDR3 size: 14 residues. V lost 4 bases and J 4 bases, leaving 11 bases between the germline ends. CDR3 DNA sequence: TGTGCCAGTAGTACCCCCAGGGAAAATCAGCCCCAGCATTTT. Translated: CASSTPRENQPQHF.

The CDR3 loop reads CASSPRPLAGGQNEQFF. In DNA form, the CDR3 reads TGTGCCAGCAGCCCCCGGCCGCTAGCGGGAGGGCAAAATGAGCAGTTCTTC. V and J are TRBV5-4 and TRBJ2-1; 12 bases agree with TRBD2. Trimming cost V 4 bases and J 7 bases; bases outside gene matches: 12. The V gene's germline CDR1 is SGHNT and CDR2 YYREEE (reference sequence). The CDR3 extends over 17 amino acids.

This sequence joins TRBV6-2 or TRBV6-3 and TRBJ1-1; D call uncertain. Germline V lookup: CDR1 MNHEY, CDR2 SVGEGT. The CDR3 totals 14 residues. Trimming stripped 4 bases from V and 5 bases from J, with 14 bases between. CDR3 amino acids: CASSWTREGTEAFF. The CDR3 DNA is TGTGCCAGCAGTTGGACGAGGGAGGGTACTGAAGCTTTCTTT.

CDR3 sequence (DNA): TGTGCCACCAGTTCCGACGGGACAGGGAGCTACACCTTC. It specifies CATSSDGTGSYTF. This chain links TRBV24-1 with TRBJ1-2; 9 positions agree with TRBD1. This CDR3 spans 13 amino acids. CDR1 KGHDR and CDR2 SFDVKD come from the germline V gene. After removal of 6 bases from V and 9 bases from J, the junction contained 7 bases not matched to a gene.

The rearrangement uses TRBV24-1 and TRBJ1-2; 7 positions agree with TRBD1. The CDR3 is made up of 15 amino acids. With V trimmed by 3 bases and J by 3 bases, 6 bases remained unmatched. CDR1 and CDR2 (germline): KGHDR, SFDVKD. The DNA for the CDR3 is TGTGCCACCAGTGATCCGACAGGGTCGGACTATGGCTACACCTTC. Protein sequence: CATSDPTGSDYGYTF.

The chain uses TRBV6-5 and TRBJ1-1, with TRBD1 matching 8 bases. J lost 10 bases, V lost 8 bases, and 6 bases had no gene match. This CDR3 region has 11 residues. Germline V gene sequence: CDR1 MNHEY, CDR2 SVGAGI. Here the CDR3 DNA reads TGTGCCAGCGACAGGGGTATTTCAGCTTTCTTT. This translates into CASDRGISAFF.

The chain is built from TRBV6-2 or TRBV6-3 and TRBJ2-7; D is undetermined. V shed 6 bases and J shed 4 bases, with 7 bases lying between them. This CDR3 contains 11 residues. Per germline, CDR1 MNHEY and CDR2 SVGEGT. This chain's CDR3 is CASSVHYEQYF. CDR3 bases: TGTGCCAGCAGCGTCCATTACGAGCAGTACTTC.

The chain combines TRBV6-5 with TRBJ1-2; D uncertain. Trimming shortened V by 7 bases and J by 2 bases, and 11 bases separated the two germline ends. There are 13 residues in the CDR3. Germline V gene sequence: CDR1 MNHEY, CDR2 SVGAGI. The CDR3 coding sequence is TGTGCCAGCAAGGCGGCCCTGAACTATGGCTACACCTTC. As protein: CASKAALNYGYTF.

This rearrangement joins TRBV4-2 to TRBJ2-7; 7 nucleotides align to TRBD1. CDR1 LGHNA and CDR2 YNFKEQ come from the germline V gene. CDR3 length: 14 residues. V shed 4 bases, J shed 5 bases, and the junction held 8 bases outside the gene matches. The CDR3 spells CASSPTTGVDEQYF. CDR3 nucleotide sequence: TGTGCCAGCAGCCCTACTACAGGGGTGGACGAGCAGTACTTC.

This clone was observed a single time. CDR3 nucleotide sequence: TGTGCCAGCAGCTTCAGACAGGGTGTCGGGAACACTGAAGCTTTCTTT. It encodes CASSFRQGVGNTEAFF. V and J are TRBV7-9 and TRBJ1-1; 7 bases agree with TRBD1. Germline V CDR1 and CDR2: SEHNR, FQNEAQ (reference sequence). The J segment lost 1 base and the V segment lost 3 bases, leaving 8 bases of the junction unmatched. CDR3 size: 16 residues.

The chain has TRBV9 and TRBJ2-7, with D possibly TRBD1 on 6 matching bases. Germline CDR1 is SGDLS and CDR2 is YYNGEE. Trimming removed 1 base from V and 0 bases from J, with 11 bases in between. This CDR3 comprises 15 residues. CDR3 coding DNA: TGTGCCAGCAGCGTATTTACAGGGAGCTCCTACGAGCAGTACTTC. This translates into CASSVFTGSSYEQYF. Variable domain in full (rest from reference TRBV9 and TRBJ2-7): DSGVTQTPKHLITATGQRVTLRCSPRSGDLSVYWYQQSLDQGLQFLIQYYNGEERAKGNILERFSAQQFPDLHSELNLSSLELGDSALYFCASSVFTGSSYEQYFGPGTRLTVT.

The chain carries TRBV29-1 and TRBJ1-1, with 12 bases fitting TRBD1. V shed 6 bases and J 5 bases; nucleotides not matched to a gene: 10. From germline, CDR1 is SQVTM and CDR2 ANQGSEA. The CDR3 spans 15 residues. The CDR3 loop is CSVTGTGGAWTEAFF. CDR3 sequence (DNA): TGCAGCGTAACCGGGACAGGGGGCGCGTGGACTGAAGCTTTCTTT.

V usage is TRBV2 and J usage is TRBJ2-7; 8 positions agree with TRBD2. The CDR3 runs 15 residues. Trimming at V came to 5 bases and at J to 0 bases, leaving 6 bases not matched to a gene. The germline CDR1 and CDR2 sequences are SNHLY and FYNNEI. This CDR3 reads CASSTQSGGSYEQYF. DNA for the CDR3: TGTGCCAGCAGTACACAGAGCGGGGGCTCCTACGAGCAGTACTTC.

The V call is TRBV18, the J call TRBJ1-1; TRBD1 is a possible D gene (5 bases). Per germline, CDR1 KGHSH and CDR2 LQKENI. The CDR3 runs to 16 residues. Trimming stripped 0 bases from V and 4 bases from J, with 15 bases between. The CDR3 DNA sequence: TGTGCCAGCTCACCACCGATAAGGGTCGGGGGCACTGAAGCTTTCTTT. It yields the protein CASSPPIRVGGTEAFF.

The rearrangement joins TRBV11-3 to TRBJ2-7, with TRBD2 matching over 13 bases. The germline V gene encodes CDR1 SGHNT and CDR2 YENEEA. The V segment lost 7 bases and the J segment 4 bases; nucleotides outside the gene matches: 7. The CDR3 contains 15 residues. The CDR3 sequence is CASKPRLAGGYEQYF. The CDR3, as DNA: TGTGCCAGCAAGCCGCGACTAGCGGGAGGATACGAGCAGTACTTC.

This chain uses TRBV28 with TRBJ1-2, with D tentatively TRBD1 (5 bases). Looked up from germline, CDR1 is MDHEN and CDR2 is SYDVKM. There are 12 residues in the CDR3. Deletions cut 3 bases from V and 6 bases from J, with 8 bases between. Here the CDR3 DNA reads TGTGCCAGCAGTTTTGGCAGGGATGGCTACACCTTC. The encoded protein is CASSFGRDGYTF.